The following is a TCR beta chain sequence with its context. Spiking of synthetic TCR analog templates was performed in each PCR. Assay: immunoSEQ multiplex PCR; the TCRdb copy retains only in-frame clones and omits some. The data contain about 87,000 clones, 84% of them singletons. This CDR3 is 15 amino acids long. Germline V CDR1 and CDR2: SGHNT, YYREEE (reference sequence). The germline V and J ends were trimmed by 2 bases and 4 bases, with 15 bases remaining between them. These data come from a study of PD-L1 blockade in urothelial cancer. The time point is: pretreatment peripheral blood. Sampling of each patient yielded between 1 and 8 specimens, collected pretreatment and on-treatment.

Sequences were derived from PBMCs, sampled around atezolizumab (anti-PD-L1) treatment. V is TRBV5-4 and J is TRBJ1-2; perhaps TRBD1 as D (6 bases). This clonotype was obtained from a man in his sixties with urothelial cancer. CDR3 protein: CASSFAGQSPYGYTF. In DNA form, the CDR3 reads TGTGCCAGCAGCTTCGCAGGACAGAGTCCCTATGGCTACACCTTC.